These T cell receptor beta chains were read from a single sample in a study of shared clonotypes between healthy human individuals. Clones were sequenced by immunoSEQ multiplex PCR, and TCRdb holds only the in-frame ones, with some missing. The table shows 2 million to 3 million clones, with about 92% occurring only once. Sample: naive CD4+ T cells sorted from blood. The receptors were sampled from a man aged 18 to 30 in good health. Both conserved end residues are part of each CDR3. The D gene is left open where the match is weak. The listing skips clone size in some rows; elsewhere it reads once, few, many or a size class.

>TRBJ1-2|TRBV28|-|12|-
TGTGCCAGCAGCCTCGCAGGGGAAGGCTACACCTTC
CASSLAGEGYTF
>TRBJ2-7|TRBV6-6|-|14|-
TGTGCCAGCGACAAGGGAAGGGACGGCTACGAGCAGTACTTC
CASDKGRDGYEQYF
>TRBJ2-7|TRBV7-9|-|14|-
TGTGCCAGCAGCTACCACAAGGAGGAGGGCGAGCAGTACTTC
CASSYHKEEGEQYF
>TRBJ2-7|TRBV9|-|17|TRBD2
TGTGCCAGCAGCCTGGGACAGCTAGCGGGAGGGATCCACGAGCAGTACTTC
CASSLGQLAGGIHEQYF
>TRBJ1-4|TRBV30|once|12|-
TGTGCCTGGAGCCAGGGTAATGAAAAACTGTTTTTT
CAWSQGNEKLFF
>TRBJ1-2|TRBV6-1|-|14|-
TGTGCCAGCAACCGGGCGACCCCTAACTATGGCTACACCTTC
CASNRATPNYGYTF
>TRBJ1-3|TRBV6-5|-|15|-
TGTGCCAGCTATTCGCAGGGGAAGTCGGGAAACACCATATATTTT
CASYSQGKSGNTIYF
>TRBJ1-1|TRBV25-1|once|17|-
TGTGCCAGCAGTGAATCGGGGGGCAGGGGCGCTTGGACTGAAGCTTTCTTT
CASSESGGRGAWTEAFF
>TRBJ2-7|TRBV2|-|13|-
TGTGCCAGCTCGGCCAGACCATCCTACGAGCAGTACTTC
CASSARPSYEQYF
>TRBJ2-3|TRBV6-1|-|15|TRBD2
TGTGCCAGCTGTACTAGCGGGGTTGGCACAGATACGCAGTATTTT
CASCTSGVGTDTQYF
>TRBJ2-4|TRBV14|-|18|TRBD2
TGTGCCAGCAGGGTGACTAGCGGGGGTATTGGAGCCAAAAACATTCAGTACTTC
CASRVTSGGIGAKNIQYF
>TRBJ1-6|TRBV6-1|-|13|TRBD1
TGTGCCAGCAGTGGGACAGGAATTTCACCCCTCCACTTT
CASSGTGISPLHF
>TRBJ2-1|TRBV6-5|-|13|TRBD1
TGTGCCAGCATCTCGGACAGGTTCAATGAGCAGTTCTTC
CASISDRFNEQFF
>TRBJ2-7|TRBV7-2|-|15|-
TGTGCCAGCAGCAACAAAGGGGGGGTAACCTACGAGCAGTACTTC
CASSNKGGVTYEQYF
>TRBJ1-2|TRBV11-1|-|13|-
TGTGCCAGCAGCCGAAGGGGTCTGTATGGCTACACCTTC
CASSRRGLYGYTF
>TRBJ1-1|TRBV5-4|few|14|-
TGTGCCAGCAGCTTGTTTGACTTCGTAACTGAAGCTTTCTTT
CASSLFDFVTEAFF
>TRBJ2-2|TRBV2|-|13|-
TGTGCCAGCAGTGAGGAGAACACCGGGGAGCTGTTTTTT
CASSEENTGELFF
>TRBJ2-2|TRBV30|-|14|-
TGTGCCTGGAGTCTCGGGGGGAACACCGGGGAGCTGTTTTTT
CAWSLGGNTGELFF